Each of the 26 T cell receptor beta chains below was sequenced from the same sample in a study of blood T cell repertoires in COVID-19. Profiled with immunoSEQ multiplex PCR; TCRdb holds only in-frame clones, not every one. The sample has about 210,000 clones, under 90% seen once. The sample taken for sequencing was peripheral blood. Every receptor here comes from a woman between 40 and 50 years old with active or convalescent COVID-19.

The chain uses TRBV7-6 and TRBJ2-3; no clear D gene. This CDR3 is built from 16 residues. In germline, CDR1 is SGHVS, CDR2 FNYEAQ. The ends were cut back, 1 base at V and 0 bases at J, with 11 bases in the middle. CDR3 DNA sequence: TGTGCCAGCAGCTTAGGGGCCAGTACTAGCACAGATACGCAGTATTTT. Amino acid sequence: CASSLGASTSTDTQYF.

V gene TRBV2 combines with J gene TRBJ2-2; D not resolved. Trimming removed 8 bases from V and 3 bases from J, with 10 bases in between. This CDR3 is 13 amino acids long. CDR1 and CDR2 from the germline V gene are SNHLY and FYNNEI. CDR3 nucleotide sequence: TGTGCCAGCGAAGGCGGATACACCGGGGAGCTGTTTTTT. Its protein is CASEGGYTGELFF.

The chain uses TRBV10-1 and TRBJ2-1; 9 bases match TRBD2. This CDR3 is built from 15 residues. The germline CDR1 and CDR2 sequences are WNHNN and SYGVQD (reference sequence). V was clipped by 3 bases and J by 8 bases; unmatched bases: 8. CDR3 sequence reads: CASSDAAGGMDEQFF. CDR3 nucleotides: TGCGCCAGCAGTGATGCGGCGGGAGGGATGGATGAGCAGTTCTTC.

V usage is TRBV25-1 and J usage is TRBJ1-2; perhaps TRBD1 as D (6 bases). V lost 1 base to trimming and J lost 4 bases, with 13 bases between them. The CDR3 is 15 residues long. The germline gives CDR1 MGHDK, CDR2 SYGVNS. The CDR3 sequence: CASSELQGMGYGYTF. CDR3 DNA: TGTGCCAGCAGTGAATTACAGGGTATGGGCTATGGCTACACCTTC.

V usage is TRBV5-1 and J usage is TRBJ1-2; D is unresolved. Germline assignment: CDR1 SGHRS and CDR2 YFSETQ. This CDR3 has 14 amino acids. V was pared by 1 base and J by 4 bases, with 11 bases between. CDR3 in DNA: TGCGCCAGCAGCTTGTCCTCGGGGTCCTATGGCTACACCTTC. This codes for CASSLSSGSYGYTF. Supplemented by reference TRBV5-1 and TRBJ1-2, the full variable domain reads KAGVTQTPRYLIKTRGQQVTLSCSPISGHRSVSWYQQTPGQGLQFLFEYFSETQRNKGNFPGRFSGRQFSNSRSEMNVSTLELGDSALYLCASSLSSGSYGYTFGSGTRLTVV.

This chain uses TRBV19 with TRBJ1-2, with 12 nucleotides matching TRBD1. This CDR3 is 14 amino acids long. Germline loops: CDR1 LNHDA, CDR2 SQIVND (reference sequence). V was pared by 7 bases and J by 8 bases, with 8 bases of the junction left unmatched. In DNA form, the CDR3 reads TGTGCCAGTACCCCGGGACAGGGGGCCGGCGGCTACACCTTC. Protein product: CASTPGQGAGGYTF.

This sequence joins TRBV6-6 and TRBJ2-7; 10 bases align to TRBD2. The germline CDR1 and CDR2 sequences are MNHNY and SVGAGI (reference sequence). The V segment lost 2 bases and the J segment 4 bases; nucleotides outside the gene matches: 8. The CDR3 has 16 residues. CDR3 nucleotide sequence: TGTGCCAGCAGTTACGCTAGCGGGAGTGCGGGTTACGAGCAGTACTTC. It encodes CASSYASGSAGYEQYF.

The sample holds a few counts of this clone. The gene calls are TRBV24-1 and TRBJ1-1; D unresolved. Per germline, CDR1 KGHDR and CDR2 SFDVKD. Trimming cost V 3 bases and J 1 base, with 5 bases left between them. The CDR3 is made up of 13 amino acids. The CDR3 region has the DNA TGTGCCACCAGTGATCCCCGGAACACTGAAGCTTTCTTT. This codes for CATSDPRNTEAFF.

The rearrangement uses TRBV7-8 and TRBJ2-7; maybe TRBD1 (6 bases). This CDR3 is 15 amino acids long. Trimming took 1 base from V and 8 from J, leaving 18 bases between them. Germline values: CDR1 SGHVS, CDR2 FQNEAQ. CDR3 region: CASSLGTAGPLKQYF. CDR3 nucleotides: TGTGCCAGCAGCTTAGGGACAGCTGGCCCTCTTAAGCAGTACTTC.

The chain combines TRBV19 with TRBJ1-1; D gene uncertain. The CDR3 runs 14 residues. The germline gives CDR1 LNHDA, CDR2 SQIVND (reference sequence). The V and J ends lost 5 bases and 3 bases respectively, with 13 bases between them. The CDR3 nucleotides read TGTGCCAGTAGTTCCCCTTTGGGCTACACTGAAGCTTTCTTT. This encodes CASSSPLGYTEAFF.

In its sample, this clone was seen a few times. This chain connects TRBV12-3 or TRBV12-4 to TRBJ1-3; 9 positions match TRBD1. V dropped 6 bases and J dropped 6; count of bases not matched to a gene: 3. The CDR3 is 13 residues long. CDR3 sequence: CASRTGGENTIYF. For the CDR3, the DNA is TGTGCCAGCAGGACAGGGGGGGAAAACACCATATATTTT.

This rearrangement joins TRBV7-3 to TRBJ2-3, with 15 bases aligning to TRBD2. V dropped 1 base and J dropped 4; count of bases not matched to a gene: 0. Germline V gene lookup returns CDR1 SGHTA and CDR2 FQGTGA. CDR3 length equals 16 residues. The CDR3 DNA reads as TGTGCCAGCAGCTTAAGGACTAGCGGGAGGGCAGATACGCAGTATTTT. It encodes CASSLRTSGRADTQYF.

The V and J genes are TRBV11-3 and TRBJ2-3, with 8 bases that match TRBD2. The CDR3 loop spans 16 amino acids. Germline V lookup: CDR1 SGHNT, CDR2 YENEEA. Unmatched junction bases numbered 6, after V lost 1 base and J lost 3 bases. In DNA form, the CDR3 reads TGTGCCAGCAGCTTAGGGGGTAGCGGGAAAACAGATACGCAGTATTTT. Its translation is CASSLGGSGKTDTQYF.

The chain has TRBV5-4 and TRBJ1-2, with D perhaps matching TRBD1 (6 bases). V shed 0 bases and J shed 3 bases, with 12 bases lying between them. Germline-derived CDR1 and CDR2 are SGHNT and YYREEE (reference sequence). The CDR3 is 15 residues long. The CDR3 nucleotides are TGTGCCAGCAGCTTGGATGGAGGGGGGGACTATGGCTACACCTTC. Translation: CASSLDGGGDYGYTF. Filled out from reference TRBV5-4 and TRBJ1-2, the complete variable domain reads ETGVTQSPTHLIKTRGQQVTLRCSSQSGHNTVSWYQQALGQGPQFIFQYYREEENGRGNFPPRFSGLQFPNYSSELNVNALELDDSALYLCASSLDGGGDYGYTFGSGTRLTVV.

The rearrangement uses TRBV10-3 and TRBJ2-3; TRBD2 aligns across 11 bases. In germline, CDR1 is ENHRY, CDR2 SYGVKD. The CDR3 has 16 residues. V trimming: 0 bases; J trimming: 5 bases; junction bases outside the gene matches: 4. As DNA, the CDR3 is TGTGCCATCAGTGAGTCAGTAGCGGGGGGGCAAGATACGCAGTATTTT. Protein product: CAISESVAGGQDTQYF.

V gene TRBV6-5 combines with J gene TRBJ2-7, with 9 nucleotides matching TRBD2. CDR3 length: 15 amino acids. CDR1 and CDR2 (germline): MNHEY, SVGAGI. The ends lost 6 bases at V and 3 bases at J; junction bases unmatched: 9. The CDR3 sequence: CASRASSGMGYEQYF. As DNA, the CDR3 is TGTGCCAGCAGGGCCTCTAGCGGGATGGGCTACGAGCAGTACTTC.

The rearrangement joins TRBV30 to TRBJ1-4; D gene unclear. Looked up from germline, CDR1 is GTSNPN and CDR2 is SVGIG (reference sequence). This CDR3 is 15 amino acids long. V was shortened by 1 base and J by 7 bases, with 16 bases between the two germline ends. CDR3 amino acids: CAWSANRGRIEKLFF. CDR3 sequence (DNA): TGTGCCTGGAGTGCCAACCGGGGTAGGATTGAAAAACTGTTTTTT.

This sequence joins TRBV27 and TRBJ1-3; a possible D gene is TRBD1 (6 bases). From germline, CDR1 is MNHEY and CDR2 SMNVEV (reference sequence). The CDR3 extends over 14 amino acids. The V end was cut by 5 bases, the J end by 1 base, with 9 bases between. CDR3 DNA sequence: TGTGCCAGCAGTATCACAGGGTCTGGAAACACCATATATTTT. This translates into CASSITGSGNTIYF.

The chain combines TRBV4-2 with TRBJ2-2; maybe TRBD2 (5 bases). The V gene lost 0 bases and the J gene lost 5 bases, with 22 bases spanning the gap. Germline CDR1 reads LGHNA; CDR2 reads YNFKEQ. CDR3 length: 19 residues. CDR3 in DNA: TGTGCCAGCAGCCAAGAAGTAAGGCTAGCCGCCCTCGGAACCGGGGAGCTGTTTTTT. It yields the protein CASSQEVRLAALGTGELFF.

V is TRBV6-6 and J is TRBJ1-6; 10 bases match TRBD1. The CDR3 consists of 13 residues. J gave up 10 bases and V 6 bases, and 3 bases lay outside the gene matches. The germline gives CDR1 MNHNY, CDR2 SVGAGI (reference sequence). CDR3 loop: CASSDRGRSPLHF. The CDR3 coding sequence is TGTGCCAGCAGCGACAGGGGGCGATCACCCCTCCACTTT.

The chain uses TRBV7-2 and TRBJ1-1; D not resolved. V lost 5 bases, J lost 8 bases, and 6 bases lay in between. Germline V CDR1 and CDR2: SGHTA, FQGNSA. The CDR3 sequence is 10 residues long. The CDR3 reads CASSHNEAFF. The CDR3, as DNA: TGTGCCAGCAGCCACAACGAAGCTTTCTTT.

This clone was counted a single time. The genes are TRBV5-8 and TRBJ2-1, with D uncertain. V lost 4 bases and J 4 bases, leaving 12 bases between the germline ends. The V gene's germline CDR1 is SGHTS and CDR2 YDEGEE. This CDR3 region has 14 residues. The CDR3 bases are TGTGCCAGCAGCGCGACAAGAATTTACAATGAGCAGTTCTTC. Amino acids: CASSATRIYNEQFF.

The CDR3 DNA reads as TGTGCCAGCAGTTTCAGGGCCACCCTCTCTGGGGCCAACGTCCTGACTTTC. This sequence encodes CASSFRATLSGANVLTF. The chain couples TRBV28 to TRBJ2-6; D may be TRBD1 (5 bases). CDR1 and CDR2 (germline): MDHEN, SYDVKM. This CDR3 region has 17 residues. With 3 bases removed from V and 0 bases from J, the gap between germline ends came to 12 bases.

This rearrangement joins TRBV28 to TRBJ1-5; maybe TRBD1 (6 bases). Trimming left V 5 bases short and J 5 bases short, with 16 bases between. This CDR3 has 15 amino acids. Germline CDR1 is MDHEN and CDR2 is SYDVKM. The CDR3 sequence is CASSPRQVSYQPQHF. CDR3 coding DNA: TGTGCCAGCAGTCCCCGACAGGTGTCATATCAGCCCCAGCATTTT.

The V and J genes are TRBV19 and TRBJ1-5, with D perhaps matching TRBD1 (5 bases). In germline, CDR1 is LNHDA, CDR2 SQIVND (reference sequence). The CDR3 covers 13 residues. The V and J ends lost 8 bases and 3 bases respectively, with 11 bases between them. CDR3 in DNA: TGTGCCAGTTCTCCAGGGTTCAATCAGCCCCAGCATTTT. Translated: CASSPGFNQPQHF.

The rearrangement joins TRBV3-1 (or the pseudogene TRBV3-2) to TRBJ2-5; no reliable D call. V lost 0 bases, J lost 2 bases, and 10 bases lay in between. The CDR3 runs 15 residues. Looked up from germline, CDR1 is LGHDT and CDR2 is YNNKEL (reference sequence). CDR3 sequence reads: CASSQDLRIQETQYF. CDR3 coding DNA: TGTGCCAGCAGCCAAGATCTTAGAATTCAAGAGACCCAGTACTTC.